A selection of T cell receptor beta chains follows, all from one sample in a study of T cell repertoires in cytomegalovirus infection. Antigens for these TCRs are unknown. TCRdb reprocessed the reads via MiXCR and lists one record per CDR3 protein. This table holds about 310,000 distinct CDR3 sequences, roughly 25% found once. The sample was cultured PBMCs, taken from culture after CMV antigen stimulation. These receptors originate from a human donor in good health (CMV status not recorded). Some clones in this sample may be carry-over from other donors' samples. The conserved cysteine and the conserved F or W are not part of the CDR3 here.

TRBV5-5	TRBJ1-5	ASSWQTSGNQPQH
TRBV4-1	TRBJ2-7	ASRSTGQGGYEQY
TRBV20-1	TRBJ1-4	SARVHSPNEKLF
TRBV20-1	TRBJ1-6	SAPGTPNYNSPLH
TRBV28	TRBJ2-1	ASSPGGRGYYNEQF
TRBV20-1	TRBJ2-7	SAIPGLDEQY
TRBV12-3/TRBV12-4	TRBJ1-1	ASSLAGEYTEAF
TRBV7-2	TRBJ1-2	ASSLGQNHYGYT
TRBV7-8	TRBJ2-1	ASSLRSAGGTIHNEQF
TRBV6-1	TRBJ1-1	ASSEVLNTEAF
TRBV7-3	TRBJ2-3	ASSPHSTDTQY
TRBV28	TRBJ1-2	ASSPHPEPYGYT
TRBV24-1	TRBJ2-3	ATSDLHRPY
TRBV30	TRBJ1-5	AWGQGSNQPQH
TRBV6-2/TRBV6-3	TRBJ2-1	ASNKGLAEQF
TRBV14	TRBJ2-1	ASSQDRGVAVYNEQF
TRBV4-3	TRBJ1-2	ASSQGGIRDYGYT
TRBV5-1	TRBJ2-1	ASSLEGGYNNEQF
TRBV29-1	TRBJ2-7	SVAEDRSYEQY
TRBV6-5	TRBJ2-7	ASSYSRPGTSSYEQY
TRBV4-3	TRBJ1-2	ASSQDQQGLYGYT
TRBV7-2	TRBJ2-5	ASSLQVGGIQETQY
TRBV2	TRBJ1-4	ASRGARVRDNEKLF
TRBV7-2	TRBJ2-2	ASTFGASNTGELF
TRBV29-1	TRBJ1-1	SVEVGGGSGAF
TRBV11-2	TRBJ2-1	ASSSISGRGWNEQF
TRBV28	TRBJ2-7	ASSLGVPAYEQY
TRBV7-2	TRBJ2-1	ASSLEVPLSYNEQF
TRBV19	TRBJ1-5	ASSSDRSGLPQH
TRBV28	TRBJ1-4	ASSFRDTRGEKLF
TRBV29-1	TRBJ2-3	SVAGQGADTQY
TRBV12-3/TRBV12-4	TRBJ2-1	ASSRSEQF
TRBV3-1	TRBJ2-7	ASSSGGGSSYEQY
TRBV6-5	TRBJ1-6	ASSYGQGYSPLH
TRBV19	TRBJ1-1	ASSIREGNEAF
TRBV20-1	TRBJ2-5	SASRLGETQY
TRBV7-3	TRBJ1-1	ASSWDRGREAF
TRBV4-1	TRBJ2-1	ASSQTAETYNEQF
TRBV19	TRBJ2-3	ASSIVGRGSTDTQY
TRBV7-3	TRBJ2-1	ASSSGPTGGQF
TRBV19	TRBJ1-1	ASTPFGGVTEAF